The T cell receptor beta chain described here comes from a study of post-analysis software for immune sequencing data. Study observations and caveats: TRBV5-6, TRBV5-1 and TRBV20-1 were among about 5 TRBV segments more frequent in patients than controls. Batch-mates among the samples co-clustered strongly by F measure.

The CDR3 loop spans 14 amino acids. CDR1 MNHNY and CDR2 SVGAGI come from the germline V gene (reference sequence). V was trimmed by 1 base and J by 9 bases, leaving 13 bases between them. The library was made from cDNA and included unique molecular identifiers. Roughly 510,000 cDNA molecules were recovered from an input of roughly 0.85 to 10 million T cells. TCRdb re-called the PCR reads through MiXCR, storing one row per CDR3 protein. The repertoire includes 700,000 to 900,000 distinct CDR3 sequences, 46% of them detected once, and around 4.7% sits in the top ten. This clonotype was seen a few times. Its antigen is still unknown.

The V call is TRBV6-6, the J call TRBJ2-1; TRBD1 is a possible D gene (6 bases). The sequence was obtained from a girl under 18 with multiple sclerosis. Sequenced sample: blood. The chain's CDR3 is CASSYLKGVGEQFF. CDR3 DNA: TGTGCCAGCAGTTACTTAAAGGGGGTGGGTGAGCAGTTCTTC.